These 20 T cell receptor beta chains came from one sample sequenced in a study of shared clonotypes between healthy human individuals. Profiled with immunoSEQ multiplex PCR; TCRdb holds only in-frame clones, not every one. The table shows 1,400,000 or so clones, with approximately 98.5% occurring only once. Material: naive CD4+ T cells sorted from blood. Documented subset: CD45RA+ positively selected. All receptors come from a man younger than 45 in good health.

This chain joins TRBV29-1 and TRBJ2-1; D is possibly TRBD2 (6 bases). Trimming took off 3 bases at V and 13 bases at J, with 19 bases between the two ends. Germline CDR1 SQVTM, CDR2 ANQGSEA. This CDR3 has 13 residues. The CDR3 DNA sequence: TGCAGCGTTGAGGGTAGACTAGTTAGGGACCAGTTCTTC. It encodes CSVEGRLVRDQFF.

The CDR3 reads CASSLRLAGVETQYF. In DNA, the CDR3 is TGCGCCAGCAGCCTAAGACTAGCGGGAGTTGAGACCCAGTACTTC. The V gene is TRBV5-1, the J gene TRBJ2-5; 12 nucleotides match TRBD2. V gave up 4 bases and J gave up 5 bases; unmatched junction bases: 6. The CDR3 loop spans 15 amino acids. CDR1 SGHRS and CDR2 YFSETQ come from the germline V gene.

This clone has only one observation. The chain joins TRBV15 to TRBJ1-3; D gene unclear. This CDR3 comprises 14 residues. CDR1 and CDR2 from the germline V gene are LNHNV and YYDKDF (reference sequence). V was trimmed by 0 bases and J by 0 bases, leaving 3 bases between them. The CDR3 DNA reads as TGTGCCACCAGCAGAGATTACTCTGGAAACACCATATATTTT. Amino acids: CATSRDYSGNTIYF.

The chain couples TRBV27 to TRBJ1-2, with D tentatively TRBD1 (5 bases). Germline-derived CDR1 and CDR2 are MNHEY and SMNVEV (reference sequence). V lost 2 bases to trimming and J lost 5 bases, with 12 bases between them. CDR3 size: 14 residues. The DNA of the CDR3 is TGTGCCAGCAGTTTAGTGGGACTGGGATATGGCTACACCTTC. Translation gives CASSLVGLGYGYTF.

The gene calls are TRBV10-3 and TRBJ2-1; perhaps TRBD2 as D (6 bases). From germline, CDR1 is ENHRY and CDR2 SYGVKD. V lost 6 bases to trimming and J lost 0 bases, with 15 bases between them. This CDR3 is 16 amino acids long. CDR3: CAISLLALSSYNEQFF. The CDR3 bases are TGTGCCATCAGCTTACTAGCCCTCAGCTCCTACAATGAGCAGTTCTTC.

This chain uses TRBV10-3 with TRBJ2-1; 7 bases match TRBD1. Trimming removed 5 bases from V and 7 bases from J; junction bases left unmatched: 11. Germline V gene sequence: CDR1 ENHRY, CDR2 SYGVKD. CDR3 length: 15 amino acids. CDR3 nucleotides: TGTGCCATCAGTAAAGAGGGGGCCCTCGGGAATGAGCAGTTCTTC. Its protein product is CAISKEGALGNEQFF.

The gene calls are TRBV5-8 and TRBJ2-1; no definite D call. This CDR3 has 16 residues. CDR1 and CDR2 (germline): SGHTS, YDEGEE. Trimming left V 0 bases short and J 1 base short, with 11 bases between. The CDR3 loop is CASSLAPFGSYNEQFF. The CDR3 DNA follows: TGTGCCAGCAGCTTGGCCCCCTTTGGATCCTACAATGAGCAGTTCTTC. The full variable domain, in which reference TRBV5-8 and TRBJ2-1 provide the parts outside the CDR3, is EAGVTQSPTHLIKTRGQQATLRCSPISGHTSVYWYQQALGLGLQFLLWYDEGEERNRGNFPPRFSGRQFPNYSSELNVNALELEDSALYLCASSLAPFGSYNEQFFGPGTRLTVL.

V and J are TRBV20-1 and TRBJ2-7; no clear D. The V and J ends lost 4 bases and 0 bases respectively, with 4 bases between them. The CDR3 spans 11 residues. Germline CDR1 DFQATT, CDR2 SNEGSKA (reference sequence). The CDR3 bases are TGCAGTGCTAAAAGCTCCTACGAGCAGTACTTC. Its translation is CSAKSSYEQYF.

V gene TRBV28 combines with J gene TRBJ1-2; D is uncertain. In germline, CDR1 is MDHEN, CDR2 SYDVKM. The V and J ends lost 6 bases and 4 bases respectively, with 12 bases between them. This CDR3 has 13 amino acids. CDR3: CASSSISLYGYTF. CDR3 DNA sequence: TGTGCCAGCAGCTCAATCAGCCTCTATGGCTACACCTTC.

The rearrangement uses TRBV1 and TRBJ2-7; the D call in the table, TRBD1, was not verified against the DNA. TRBV1 is a listed pseudogene. CDR3 length equals 17 residues. CDR3 sequence reads: CTSSQADLDRDPYEQYF. CDR3 DNA sequence: TGCACCAGCAGCCAAGCCGACCTGGACAGGGACCCCTACGAGCAGTACTTC.

This chain joins TRBV9 and TRBJ2-3; 7 bases align to TRBD2. V lost 5 bases, J lost 4 bases, and 4 bases stayed unmatched. The germline V gene has CDR1 SGDLS and CDR2 YYNGEE. There are 13 residues in the CDR3. This CDR3 reads CASSTSVSDTQYF. The DNA of the CDR3 is TGTGCCAGCAGTACTAGCGTATCAGATACGCAGTATTTT.

The chain joins TRBV7-2 to TRBJ1-1; D is perhaps TRBD1 (5 bases). Deletions cut 4 bases from V and 0 bases from J, with 12 bases between. CDR1 SGHTA and CDR2 FQGNSA come from the germline V gene. The CDR3 spans 15 residues. The CDR3 spells CASSSWGGVNTEAFF. CDR3 DNA sequence: TGTGCCAGCAGCTCCTGGGGGGGTGTGAACACTGAAGCTTTCTTT.

V gene TRBV6-5 combines with J gene TRBJ2-3; no clear D gene. The V gene lost 5 bases and the J gene lost 4 bases, with 10 bases spanning the gap. The CDR3 length is 13 residues. Germline lookup yields CDR1 MNHEY and CDR2 SVGAGI. The CDR3 DNA reads as TGTGCCAGCAGTCCGTTTATGGCAGATACGCAGTATTTT. Protein: CASSPFMADTQYF.

V usage is TRBV25-1 and J usage is TRBJ2-5, with D hard to call. V shed 1 base and J shed 1 base, with 10 bases lying between them. Germline lookup yields CDR1 MGHDK and CDR2 SYGVNS. This CDR3 is built from 15 residues. The CDR3 nucleotides read TGTGCCAGCAGTGAATCTGGCTGGTCCCAAGAGACCCAGTACTTC. It specifies CASSESGWSQETQYF.

CDR3 sequence reads: CASSLSPGLGGETQYF. For the CDR3, the DNA is TGTGCCAGCAGTTTATCCCCCGGACTAGGGGGAGAGACCCAGTACTTC. This chain links TRBV27 with TRBJ2-5, with D tentatively TRBD2 (7 bases). Germline V gene sequence: CDR1 MNHEY, CDR2 SMNVEV (reference sequence). V gave up 0 bases and J gave up 4 bases, with 15 bases separating them. The CDR3 runs 16 residues.

In DNA form, the CDR3 reads TGTGCCAGCAGCCAAGGACTAGCGGCTCTCAACAATGAGCAGTTCTTC. This codes for CASSQGLAALNNEQFF. The chain is built from TRBV5-4 and TRBJ2-1, with TRBD2 matching over 10 bases. This CDR3 spans 16 amino acids. CDR1 SGHNT and CDR2 YYREEE come from the germline V gene (reference sequence). The V gene end was trimmed by 4 bases and the J gene end by 5 bases; junction bases not matched to a gene: 9.

This clone was seen just once. The genes are TRBV28 and TRBJ1-1; possibly TRBD1 for D (6 bases). Germline-derived CDR1 and CDR2 are MDHEN and SYDVKM. The CDR3 is made up of 12 amino acids. Trimming removed 5 bases from V and 10 bases from J, with 14 bases in between. The CDR3 DNA follows: TGTGCCAGCAGTCAACAGGGACGAGGAGCTTTCTTT. As protein: CASSQQGRGAFF. Filled out from reference TRBV28 and TRBJ1-1, the complete variable domain reads DVKVTQSSRYLVKRTGEKVFLECVQDMDHENMFWYRQDPGLGLRLIYFSYDVKMKEKGDIPEGYSVSREKKERFSLILESASTNQTSMYLCASSQQGRGAFFGQGTRLTVV.

The gene calls are TRBV18 and TRBJ2-6; D is ambiguous. V lost 0 bases and J lost 2, with 8 bases in between. This CDR3 has 16 residues. Looked up from germline, CDR1 is KGHSH and CDR2 is LQKENI. CDR3 nucleotides: TGTGCCAGCTCACCACCGCGAATAACTGGGGCCAACGTCCTGACTTTC. Its translation: CASSPPRITGANVLTF.

The V gene is TRBV4-3, the J gene TRBJ2-5; 8 bases align to TRBD1. The CDR3 has 17 residues. Germline V gene sequence: CDR1 LGHNA, CDR2 YSLEER. The V and J ends lost 2 bases and 1 base, in that order; junction bases with no gene match: 9. CDR3 loop: CASSQQLLQGVQETQYF. CDR3 bases: TGCGCCAGCAGCCAACAGTTATTACAGGGGGTCCAAGAGACCCAGTACTTC.

This chain links TRBV18 with TRBJ1-5; D may be TRBD1 (5 bases). CDR3 size: 14 residues. Germline-derived CDR1 and CDR2 are KGHSH and LQKENI. The V gene lost 6 bases and the J gene lost 1 base, with 10 bases spanning the gap. The CDR3 is CASSENRSNQPQHF. DNA of the CDR3: TGTGCCAGCTCCGAGAACAGGAGCAATCAGCCCCAGCATTTT. Combining the CDR3 with reference TRBV18 and TRBJ1-5 gives the whole variable domain NAGVMQNPRHLVRRRGQEARLRCSPMKGHSHVYWYRQLPEEGLKFMVYLQKENIIDESGMPKERFSAEFPKEGPSILRIQQVVRGDSAAYFCASSENRSNQPQHFGDGTRLSIL.